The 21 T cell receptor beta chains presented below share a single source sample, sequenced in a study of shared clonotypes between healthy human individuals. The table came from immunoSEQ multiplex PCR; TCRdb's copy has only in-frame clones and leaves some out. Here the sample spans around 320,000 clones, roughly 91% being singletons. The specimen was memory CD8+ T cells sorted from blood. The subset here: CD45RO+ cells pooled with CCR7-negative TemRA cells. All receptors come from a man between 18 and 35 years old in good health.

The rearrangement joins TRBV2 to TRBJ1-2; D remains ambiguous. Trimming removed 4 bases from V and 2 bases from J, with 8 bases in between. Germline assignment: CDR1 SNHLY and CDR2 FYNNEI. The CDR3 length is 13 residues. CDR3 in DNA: TGTGCCAGCAGTGGGGCCGAAAACTATGGCTACACCTTC. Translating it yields CASSGAENYGYTF.

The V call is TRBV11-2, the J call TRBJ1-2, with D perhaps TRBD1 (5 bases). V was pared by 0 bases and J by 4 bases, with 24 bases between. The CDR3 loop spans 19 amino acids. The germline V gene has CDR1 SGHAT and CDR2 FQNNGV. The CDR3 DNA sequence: TGTGCCAGCAGCTTAGATTGGGAGTGGGGCAGCATCACGGGCTATGGCTACACCTTC. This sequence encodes CASSLDWEWGSITGYGYTF.

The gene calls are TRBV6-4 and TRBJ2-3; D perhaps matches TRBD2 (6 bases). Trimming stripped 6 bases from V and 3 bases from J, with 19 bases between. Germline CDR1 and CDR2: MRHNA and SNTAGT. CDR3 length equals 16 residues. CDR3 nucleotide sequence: TGTGCCAGCAGCGTCGGCGGGGCCTCAGCTACAGATACGCAGTATTTT. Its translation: CASSVGGASATDTQYF.

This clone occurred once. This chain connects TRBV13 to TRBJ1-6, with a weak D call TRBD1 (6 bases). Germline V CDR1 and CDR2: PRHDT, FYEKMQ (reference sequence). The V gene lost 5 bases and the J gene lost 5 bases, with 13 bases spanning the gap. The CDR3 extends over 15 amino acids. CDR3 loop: CASSLTTGNNSPLHF. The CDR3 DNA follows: TGTGCCAGCAGCCTAACTACAGGGAATAATTCACCCCTCCACTTT.

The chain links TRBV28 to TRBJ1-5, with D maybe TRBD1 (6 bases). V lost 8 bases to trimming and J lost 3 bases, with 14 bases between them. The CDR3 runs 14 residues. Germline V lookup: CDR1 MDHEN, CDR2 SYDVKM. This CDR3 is CASALGGPNQPQHF. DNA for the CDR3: TGTGCCAGCGCCCTAGGGGGGCCCAATCAGCCCCAGCATTTT.

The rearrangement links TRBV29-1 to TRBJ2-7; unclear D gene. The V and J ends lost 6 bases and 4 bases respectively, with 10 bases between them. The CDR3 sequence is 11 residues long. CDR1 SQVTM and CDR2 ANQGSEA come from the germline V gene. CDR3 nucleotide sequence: TGCAGCGTAGAAATAAGATACGAGCAGTACTTC. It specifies CSVEIRYEQYF.

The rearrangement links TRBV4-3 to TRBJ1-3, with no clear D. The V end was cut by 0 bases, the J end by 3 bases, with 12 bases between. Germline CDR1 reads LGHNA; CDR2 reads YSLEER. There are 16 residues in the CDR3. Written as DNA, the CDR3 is TGCGCCAGCAGCCAAGATTTAACTACAAGTGGAAACACCATATATTTT. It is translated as CASSQDLTTSGNTIYF.

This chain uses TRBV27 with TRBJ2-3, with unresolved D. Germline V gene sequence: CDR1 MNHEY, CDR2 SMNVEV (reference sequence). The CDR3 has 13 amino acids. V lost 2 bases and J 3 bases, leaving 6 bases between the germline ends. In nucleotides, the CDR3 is TGTGCCAGCAGTTTAGGGTTTACAGATACGCAGTATTTT. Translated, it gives CASSLGFTDTQYF.

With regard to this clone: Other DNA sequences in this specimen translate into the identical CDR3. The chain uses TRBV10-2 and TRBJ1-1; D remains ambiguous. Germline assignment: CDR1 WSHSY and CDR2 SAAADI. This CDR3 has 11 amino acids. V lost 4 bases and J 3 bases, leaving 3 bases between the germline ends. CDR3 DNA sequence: TGCGCCAGCAGTGGGGACACTGAAGCTTTCTTT. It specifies CASSGDTEAFF.

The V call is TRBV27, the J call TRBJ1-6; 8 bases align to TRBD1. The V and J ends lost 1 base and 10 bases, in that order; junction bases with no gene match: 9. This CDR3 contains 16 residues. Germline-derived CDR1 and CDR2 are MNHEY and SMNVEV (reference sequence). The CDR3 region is CASSLLVGQGRSPLHF. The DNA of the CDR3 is TGTGCCAGCAGTTTATTGGTAGGACAGGGTCGCTCACCCCTCCACTTT.

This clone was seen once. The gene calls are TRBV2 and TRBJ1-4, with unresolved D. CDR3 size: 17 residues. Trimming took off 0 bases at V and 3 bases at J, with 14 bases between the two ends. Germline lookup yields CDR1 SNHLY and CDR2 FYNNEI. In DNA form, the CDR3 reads TGTGCCAGCAGTGAAGCGGGGTGGGGTAGGGCTAATGAAAAACTGTTTTTT. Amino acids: CASSEAGWGRANEKLFF.

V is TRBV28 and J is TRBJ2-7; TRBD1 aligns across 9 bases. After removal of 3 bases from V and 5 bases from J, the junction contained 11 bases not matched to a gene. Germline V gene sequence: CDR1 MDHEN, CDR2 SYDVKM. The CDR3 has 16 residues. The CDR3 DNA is TGTGCCAGCAGTTTTTTGACGGGACAGGGATTACACGAGCAGTACTTC. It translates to CASSFLTGQGLHEQYF.

The CDR3 DNA reads TGCGCCAGCAGCAGCCGCAAGCCTAGCACAGATACGCAGTATTTT. The encoded protein is CASSSRKPSTDTQYF. V and J are TRBV4-1 and TRBJ2-3; D remains unclear. V was trimmed by 5 bases and J by 0 bases, leaving 12 bases between them. The CDR3 extends over 15 amino acids. The germline V gene encodes CDR1 MGHRA and CDR2 YSYEKL.

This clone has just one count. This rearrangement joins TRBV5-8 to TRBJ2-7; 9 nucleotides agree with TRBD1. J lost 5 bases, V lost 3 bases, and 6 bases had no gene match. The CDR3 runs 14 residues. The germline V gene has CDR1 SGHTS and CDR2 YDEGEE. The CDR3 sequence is CASSSNRGQNEQYF. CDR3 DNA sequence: TGTGCCAGCAGCTCAAACAGGGGGCAGAACGAGCAGTACTTC.

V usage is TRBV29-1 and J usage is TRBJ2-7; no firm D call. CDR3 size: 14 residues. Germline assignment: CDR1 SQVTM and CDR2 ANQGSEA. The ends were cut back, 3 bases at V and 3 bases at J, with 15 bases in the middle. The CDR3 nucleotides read TGCAGCGTTGATGGGTGGCGCAATAACTACGAGCAGTACTTC. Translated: CSVDGWRNNYEQYF.

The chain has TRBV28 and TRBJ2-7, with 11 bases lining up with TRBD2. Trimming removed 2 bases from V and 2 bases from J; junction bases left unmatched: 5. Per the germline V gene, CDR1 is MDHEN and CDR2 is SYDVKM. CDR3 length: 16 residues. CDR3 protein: CASSLASGGLPYEQYF. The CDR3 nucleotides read TGTGCCAGCAGTTTAGCTAGCGGGGGGTTACCCTACGAGCAGTACTTC.

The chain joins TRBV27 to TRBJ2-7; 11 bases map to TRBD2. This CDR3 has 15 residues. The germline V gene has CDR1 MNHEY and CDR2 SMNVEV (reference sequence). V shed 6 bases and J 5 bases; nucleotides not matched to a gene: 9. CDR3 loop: CASRPLAGGQDEQYF. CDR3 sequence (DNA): TGTGCCAGCAGACCCTTAGCGGGAGGGCAGGACGAGCAGTACTTC.

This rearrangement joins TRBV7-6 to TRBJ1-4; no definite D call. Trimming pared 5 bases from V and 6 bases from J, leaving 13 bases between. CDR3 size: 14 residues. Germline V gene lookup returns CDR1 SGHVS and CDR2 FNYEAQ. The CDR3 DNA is TGTGCCAGCAGCCCAGGCTTCCCGGATGAAAAACTGTTTTTT. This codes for CASSPGFPDEKLFF.

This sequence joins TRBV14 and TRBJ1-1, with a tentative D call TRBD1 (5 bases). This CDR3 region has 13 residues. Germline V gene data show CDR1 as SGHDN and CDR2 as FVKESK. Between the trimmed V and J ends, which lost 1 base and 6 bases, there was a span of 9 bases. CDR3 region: CASSQVMGAEAFF. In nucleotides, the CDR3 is TGTGCCAGCAGCCAAGTAATGGGGGCTGAAGCTTTCTTT.

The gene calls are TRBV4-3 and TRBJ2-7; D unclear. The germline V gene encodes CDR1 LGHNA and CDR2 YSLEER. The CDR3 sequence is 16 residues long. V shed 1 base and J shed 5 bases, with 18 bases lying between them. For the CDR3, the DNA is TGCGCCAGCAGCCAAGTCTGGACCATTTCCAGCCACGAGCAGTACTTC. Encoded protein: CASSQVWTISSHEQYF.

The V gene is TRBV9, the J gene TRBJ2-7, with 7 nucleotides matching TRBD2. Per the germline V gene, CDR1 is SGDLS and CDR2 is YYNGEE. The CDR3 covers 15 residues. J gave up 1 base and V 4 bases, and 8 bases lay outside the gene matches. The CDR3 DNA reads TGTGCCAGCAGCCATGGGACGGGACTATCCTACGAGCAGTACTTC. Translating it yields CASSHGTGLSYEQYF.